Below are 29 T cell receptor beta chains sequenced from a single sample in a study of shared clonotypes between healthy human individuals. Here immunoSEQ multiplex PCR was the method, and the copy in TCRdb shows in-frame clones only, minus some. The data show about 2 million clones, roughly 94% seen once. CD45RO-negative, CCR7-positively selected cells formed the naive CD8 fraction, excluding terminally differentiated effector memory CD45RA+ cells. Sequenced input: naive CD8+ T cells sorted from blood. The receptors stem from a man younger than 35 in good health.

CDR3 nucleotide sequence: TGTGCCAGCAGCTTAGACGGGGTCTCGCGCGAGCAGTACTTC. Its protein product is CASSLDGVSREQYF. The V call is TRBV7-2, the J call TRBJ2-7; D is perhaps TRBD2 (5 bases). V lost 1 base, J lost 6 bases, and 13 bases lay in between. Germline assignment: CDR1 SGHTA and CDR2 FQGNSA. This CDR3 has 14 residues.

The rearrangement links TRBV28 to TRBJ2-1; 7 bases line up with TRBD2. After removal of 8 bases from V and 5 bases from J, the junction contained 12 bases not matched to a gene. CDR1 is MDHEN, CDR2 SYDVKM, per germline. This CDR3 has 15 amino acids. The chain's CDR3 is CASADRDYGNNEQFF. The CDR3 DNA sequence: TGTGCCAGCGCCGACCGGGACTACGGAAACAATGAGCAGTTCTTC.

As to this clone: Other nucleotide sequences in the sample specify the same CDR3. The J gene is TRBJ1-1, the V gene TRBV7-9; D is unresolved. The V end was cut by 1 base, the J end by 3 bases, with 9 bases between. The CDR3 is 14 residues long. Germline CDR1 and CDR2: SEHNR and FQNEAQ (reference sequence). CDR3: CASSLGQGDTEAFF. As DNA, the CDR3 is TGTGCCAGCAGCTTAGGTCAAGGAGACACTGAAGCTTTCTTT.

The chain links TRBV4-3 to TRBJ2-7, with D possibly matching TRBD2 (6 bases). The CDR3 has 18 residues. CDR1 and CDR2 from the germline V gene are LGHNA and YSLEER. Trimming took off 1 base at V and 3 bases at J, with 22 bases between the two ends. CDR3: CASSQALPFSGVNYEQYF. As DNA, the CDR3 is TGCGCCAGCAGCCAAGCCCTTCCATTTAGCGGAGTCAACTACGAGCAGTACTTC.

A word on this clone: This specimen includes other DNA sequences encoding the same CDR3. This rearrangement joins TRBV9 to TRBJ2-7, with a tentative D call TRBD1 (5 bases). The CDR3 is 14 residues long. Germline lookup yields CDR1 SGDLS and CDR2 YYNGEE. Trimming shortened V by 0 bases and J by 3 bases, and 10 bases separated the two germline ends. This chain's CDR3 is CASSVGGGLYEQYF. The CDR3 nucleotides are TGTGCCAGCAGCGTAGGGGGCGGCCTCTACGAGCAGTACTTC. The full variable domain, with the rest looked up from reference TRBV9 and TRBJ2-7, is DSGVTQTPKHLITATGQRVTLRCSPRSGDLSVYWYQQSLDQGLQFLIQYYNGEERAKGNILERFSAQQFPDLHSELNLSSLELGDSALYFCASSVGGGLYEQYFGPGTRLTVT.

The gene calls are TRBV9 and TRBJ1-1; maybe TRBD1 (6 bases). V shed 4 bases and J shed 3 bases, with 16 bases lying between them. The CDR3 extends over 15 amino acids. CDR1 and CDR2 (germline): SGDLS, YYNGEE. The CDR3 DNA reads TGTGCCAGCAGCCCAGAAAACAGGGTTGACACTGAAGCTTTCTTT. Protein: CASSPENRVDTEAFF.

The chain carries TRBV6-5 and TRBJ2-7; D is unresolved. Germline V lookup: CDR1 MNHEY, CDR2 SVGAGI. This CDR3 contains 14 residues. Trimming left V 5 bases short and J 0 bases short, with 11 bases between. In DNA, the CDR3 is TGTGCCAGCAGTCCTCAGGCGAACTCCTACGAGCAGTACTTC. It codes for CASSPQANSYEQYF.

The J gene is TRBJ1-2, the V gene TRBV6-5; TRBD1 might be the D (6 bases). Trimming cost V 6 bases and J 7 bases, with 18 bases left between them. Germline-derived CDR1 and CDR2 are MNHEY and SVGAGI. The CDR3 totals 14 residues. CDR3: CASSPSGGPRGYTF. The DNA of the CDR3 is TGTGCCAGCAGCCCCTCTGGGGGGCCGCGTGGCTACACCTTC.

This chain uses TRBV5-6 with TRBJ2-1, with 7 nucleotides matching TRBD2. The V and J ends lost 0 bases and 6 bases, in that order; junction bases with no gene match: 9. The length of the CDR3 is 16 residues. Per germline, CDR1 SGHDT and CDR2 YYEEEE. The CDR3 here is CASSLGGGLASNEQFF. CDR3 nucleotides: TGTGCCAGCAGCTTGGGCGGGGGATTAGCATCCAATGAGCAGTTCTTC.

The chain has TRBV28 and TRBJ1-2; D unclear. The CDR3 covers 14 residues. The V and J ends lost 5 bases and 0 bases respectively, with 10 bases between them. From germline, CDR1 is MDHEN and CDR2 SYDVKM. The CDR3, as DNA: TGTGCCAGCAGTACCCGGATTACTAACTATGGCTACACCTTC. Translating gives CASSTRITNYGYTF.

The CDR3 DNA is TGTGCCAGCAGCGTATCCCCAGGGGGAGGCTATGGCTACACCTTC. Translation gives CASSVSPGGGYGYTF. The chain joins TRBV9 to TRBJ1-2; 7 bases map to TRBD1. J lost 4 bases, V lost 1 base, and 7 bases had no gene match. In germline, CDR1 is SGDLS, CDR2 YYNGEE. The CDR3 contains 15 residues.

The chain joins TRBV7-6 to TRBJ2-5; weak D call: TRBD2 (5 bases). Between the trimmed V and J ends, which lost 0 bases and 2 bases, there was a span of 10 bases. Germline CDR1 SGHVS, CDR2 FNYEAQ. This CDR3 is 15 amino acids long. The CDR3 nucleotides read TGTGCCAGCAGCTTAGCGCCGGGGAGACAAGAGACCCAGTACTTC. Its protein is CASSLAPGRQETQYF. The full variable domain, with the rest looked up from reference TRBV7-6 and TRBJ2-5, is GAGVSQSPRYKVTKRGQDVALRCDPISGHVSLYWYRQALGQGPEFLTYFNYEAQQDKSGLPNDRFSAERPEGSISTLTIQRTEQRDSAMYRCASSLAPGRQETQYFGPGTRLLVL.

V and J are TRBV5-1 and TRBJ2-2; 7 bases are a match to TRBD1. Germline lookup yields CDR1 SGHRS and CDR2 YFSETQ. The CDR3 consists of 16 residues. V dropped 4 bases and J dropped 4; count of bases not matched to a gene: 10. This CDR3 reads CASSPTQGYGTGELFF. CDR3 nucleotides: TGCGCCAGCAGCCCAACACAGGGGTATGGCACCGGGGAGCTGTTTTTT.

This chain uses TRBV27 with TRBJ2-4; 8 bases align to TRBD1. V dropped 4 bases and J dropped 6; count of bases not matched to a gene: 2. CDR3 length: 13 residues. The V gene's germline CDR1 is MNHEY and CDR2 SMNVEV (reference sequence). The chain's CDR3 is CASSSDRVNIQYF. CDR3 nucleotides: TGTGCCAGCAGTTCGGACAGGGTAAACATTCAGTACTTC.

This sequence joins TRBV28 and TRBJ1-5; D ambiguous. Germline V gene data show CDR1 as MDHEN and CDR2 as SYDVKM. Deletions cut 7 bases from V and 1 base from J, with 5 bases between. CDR3 length equals 12 residues. The CDR3 DNA reads as TGTGCCAGCACCCACAGCAATCAGCCCCAGCATTTT. Amino acids: CASTHSNQPQHF.

The CDR3 here is CASSGIGTGRETQYF. CDR3 coding DNA: TGTGCCAGCAGCGGCATTGGGACAGGGAGGGAGACCCAGTACTTC. This chain joins TRBV9 and TRBJ2-5; 9 bases map to TRBD1. Unmatched junction bases numbered 8, after V lost 3 bases and J lost 5 bases. The CDR3 consists of 15 residues. Germline-derived CDR1 and CDR2 are SGDLS and YYNGEE.

V and J are TRBV13 and TRBJ2-3; D is unresolved. V dropped 3 bases and J dropped 6 bases, with 10 bases sitting between them. There are 13 residues in the CDR3. Germline V gene data show CDR1 as PRHDT and CDR2 as FYEKMQ (reference sequence). Here the CDR3 reads CASSFSDEDTQYF. DNA of the CDR3: TGTGCCAGCAGCTTTTCTGACGAGGATACGCAGTATTTT.

The rearrangement uses TRBV7-9 and TRBJ2-5, with 8 nucleotides matching TRBD2. With 5 bases clipped from V and 2 bases from J, the junction kept 7 bases outside the gene matches. The CDR3 is made up of 15 amino acids. Germline CDR1 reads SEHNR; CDR2 reads FQNEAQ (reference sequence). CDR3 sequence: CASSSGLAPQETQYF. The DNA for the CDR3 is TGTGCCAGCAGCAGCGGACTAGCCCCGCAAGAGACCCAGTACTTC.

The chain joins TRBV7-2 to TRBJ2-7; D not resolved. Looked up from germline, CDR1 is SGHTA and CDR2 is FQGNSA. Trimming took 2 bases from V and 3 from J, leaving 14 bases between them. The CDR3 sequence is 15 residues long. The CDR3 nucleotides read TGTGCCAGCAGCTTAACTACCCAACTAAGCTACGAGCAGTACTTC. Residues: CASSLTTQLSYEQYF.

V is TRBV6-5 and J is TRBJ1-2, with D unclear. Trimming left V 4 bases short and J 1 base short, with 10 bases between. Germline V lookup: CDR1 MNHEY, CDR2 SVGAGI. CDR3 length: 14 amino acids. The DNA for the CDR3 is TGTGCCAGCAGTTCTAGCCAAGATAACTATGGCTACACCTTC. It specifies CASSSSQDNYGYTF.

This chain connects TRBV27 to TRBJ2-7, with TRBD1 matching 9 bases. The CDR3 spans 15 residues. Germline V CDR1 and CDR2: MNHEY, SMNVEV (reference sequence). V dropped 4 bases and J dropped 3; count of bases not matched to a gene: 7. The CDR3 loop reads CASSYPGQGVYEQYF. CDR3 in DNA: TGTGCCAGCAGTTACCCGGGACAGGGTGTCTACGAGCAGTACTTC.

The chain is built from TRBV6-1 and TRBJ1-5, with D uncertain. The CDR3 spans 16 residues. Trimming left V 1 base short and J 0 bases short, with 10 bases between. Germline V gene lookup returns CDR1 MNHNS and CDR2 SASEGT. Written as DNA, the CDR3 is TGTGCCAGCAGTGAAGAATCCAGCTATAGCAATCAGCCCCAGCATTTT. It specifies CASSEESSYSNQPQHF.

V and J are TRBV6-1 and TRBJ1-1; TRBD1 matches 7 bases. This CDR3 comprises 15 residues. V trimming: 4 bases; J trimming: 2 bases; junction bases outside the gene matches: 7. In germline, CDR1 is MNHNS, CDR2 SASEGT. In DNA form, the CDR3 reads TGTGCCAGCAGTGGTACCGGGACAGCCAACACTGAAGCTTTCTTT. Protein product: CASSGTGTANTEAFF.

The V and J genes are TRBV19 and TRBJ2-1; D call uncertain. The CDR3 is 13 amino acids. Trimming stripped 5 bases from V and 1 base from J, with 6 bases between. Germline values: CDR1 LNHDA, CDR2 SQIVND (reference sequence). DNA of the CDR3: TGTGCCAGTAGTCAGGAATCCTACAATGAGCAGTTCTTC. The encoded protein is CASSQESYNEQFF. Looking up the rest from reference TRBV19 and TRBJ2-1 gives the full variable domain: DGGITQSPKYLFRKEGQNVTLSCEQNLNHDAMYWYRQDPGQGLRLIYYSQIVNDFQKGDIAEGYSVSREKKESFPLTVTSAQKNPTAFYLCASSQESYNEQFFGPGTRLTVL.

The gene calls are TRBV10-3 and TRBJ2-5; 15 bases are a match to TRBD2. Germline CDR1 ENHRY, CDR2 SYGVKD. The V and J ends lost 2 bases and 4 bases, in that order; junction bases with no gene match: 8. The length of the CDR3 is 18 residues. CDR3 sequence reads: CAISEGLAGGPSAETQYF. The CDR3 region has the DNA TGTGCCATCAGTGAGGGACTAGCGGGAGGGCCGTCGGCAGAGACCCAGTACTTC.

This clone occurred once. The chain carries TRBV28 and TRBJ2-7; possibly TRBD2 for D (5 bases). The CDR3 is made up of 16 amino acids. Trimming shortened V by 7 bases and J by 0 bases, and 19 bases separated the two germline ends. CDR1 is MDHEN, CDR2 SYDVKM, per germline. In nucleotides, the CDR3 is TGTGCCAGCACCACCCCTCGGGGTTCCCACTCCTACGAGCAGTACTTC. Residues: CASTTPRGSHSYEQYF.

The J gene is TRBJ1-1, the V gene TRBV27, with D perhaps TRBD1 (5 bases). The CDR3 has 17 residues. Germline V gene lookup returns CDR1 MNHEY and CDR2 SMNVEV (reference sequence). The ends were cut back, 5 bases at V and 3 bases at J, with 22 bases in the middle. The CDR3 nucleotides are TGTGCCAGCAGTCCTTCCGCGGGGGAGCTAAGTGACACTGAAGCTTTCTTT. It specifies CASSPSAGELSDTEAFF.

V gene TRBV7-6 combines with J gene TRBJ2-3; D unclear. This CDR3 has 13 amino acids. Germline CDR1 is SGHVS and CDR2 is FNYEAQ. With 4 bases removed from V and 2 bases from J, the gap between germline ends came to 7 bases. The CDR3 spells CASSSWDTDTQYF. For the CDR3, the DNA is TGTGCCAGCAGCTCCTGGGACACAGATACGCAGTATTTT.

Turning to this clone: The sample contains more than one DNA sequence encoding this CDR3. J is TRBJ2-7 and V is TRBV4-1; D call uncertain. V shed 3 bases and J shed 0 bases, with 6 bases lying between them. Germline CDR1 MGHRA, CDR2 YSYEKL. The CDR3 has 13 amino acids. Here the CDR3 DNA reads TGCGCCAGCAGCCATCGGGTCTCCTACGAGCAGTACTTC. Protein sequence: CASSHRVSYEQYF.